The clone carrying this T cell receptor (beta chain) has just a few counts. V lost 4 bases, J lost 7 bases, and 13 bases stayed unmatched. CDR1 is SGHDN, CDR2 FVKESK, per germline. The CDR3 length is 16 residues. The data are from a study of cytomegalovirus exposure and HLA in healthy donors. Study in general: Inside one of the first data releases sat 80 million to 95 million unique TCRs taken from HLA-typed donors.

Primers for the PCR totalled 60 Vbeta and 13 Jbeta. The repertoire was sequenced with immunoSEQ multiplex PCR; TCRdb's copy has only in-frame clones and lacks some. The sample has about 130,000 clones, around 70% seen once; the top ten hold 2% to 3%. This TCR was sampled from a woman aged 55-69 years in good health and CMV-seropositive. This sequence joins TRBV14 and TRBJ2-7; 10 positions agree with TRBD1. Sequences were obtained from PBMCs. The CDR3 protein is CASSPRNRDRGGEQYF. The CDR3 nucleotides read TGTGCCAGCAGCCCCCGAAACCGGGACAGGGGTGGTGAGCAGTACTTC.